This TCR beta chain was recovered during a study of PD-1 blockade in classical Hodgkin lymphoma. Study in general: Nivolumab dosing for patients was 3 mg/kg, administered intravenously every 2 weeks.

TCRdb keeps only in-frame clones here, not all; method: immunoSEQ multiplex PCR. This table holds around 50,000 clones, 65% to 80% found once. Study-wide points: For complete responders, baseline diversity was comparable to that of newly diagnosed patients.

Of note for this clone: Antigen unknown.

Time point meaning: cycle 4 day 1 (C4D1), after less than 7 weeks of nivolumab. Every patient was affected by relapse after autologous stem cell transplantation, while exposure to brentuximab vedotin was not uniform. Complete response, partial response or progressive disease were the best responses. With V trimmed by 6 bases and J by 1 base, 12 bases remained unmatched. There are 17 residues in the CDR3. Germline V CDR1 and CDR2: SGHNT, YENEEA. V is TRBV11-3 and J is TRBJ2-1; TRBD2 agrees at 7 bases. The sequences come from peripheral blood mononuclear cells (PBMCs), collected before the fourth cycle of nivolumab. The clonotype originates from a human donor with classical Hodgkin lymphoma. The CDR3 nucleotides are TGTGCCAGCAGTCGTCTAAGCGGGACCTTTTCCTACAATGAGCAGTTCTTC. Amino acids: CASSRLSGTFSYNEQFF.